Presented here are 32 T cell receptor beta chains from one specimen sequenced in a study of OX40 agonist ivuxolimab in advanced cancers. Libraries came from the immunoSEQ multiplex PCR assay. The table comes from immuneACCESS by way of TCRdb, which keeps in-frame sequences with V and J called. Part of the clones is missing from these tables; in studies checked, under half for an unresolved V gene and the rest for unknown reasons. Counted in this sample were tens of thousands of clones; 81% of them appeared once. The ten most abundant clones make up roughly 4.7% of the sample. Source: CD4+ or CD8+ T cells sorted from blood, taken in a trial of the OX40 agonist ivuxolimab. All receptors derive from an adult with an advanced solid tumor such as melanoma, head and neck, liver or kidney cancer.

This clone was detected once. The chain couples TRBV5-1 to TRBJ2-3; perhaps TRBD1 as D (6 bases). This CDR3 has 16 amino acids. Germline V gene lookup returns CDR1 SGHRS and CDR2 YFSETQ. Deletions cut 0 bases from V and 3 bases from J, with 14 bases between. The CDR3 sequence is CASSLGQVDGTDTQYF. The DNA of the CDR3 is TGCGCCAGCAGCTTGGGACAGGTAGACGGTACAGATACGCAGTATTTT.

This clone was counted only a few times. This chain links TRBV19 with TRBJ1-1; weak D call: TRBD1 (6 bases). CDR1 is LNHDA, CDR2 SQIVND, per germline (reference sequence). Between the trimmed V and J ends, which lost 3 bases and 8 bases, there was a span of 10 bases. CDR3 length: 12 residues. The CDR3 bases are TGTGCCAGTAGTATCAGGCAGGGGGAAGCTTTCTTT. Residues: CASSIRQGEAFF.

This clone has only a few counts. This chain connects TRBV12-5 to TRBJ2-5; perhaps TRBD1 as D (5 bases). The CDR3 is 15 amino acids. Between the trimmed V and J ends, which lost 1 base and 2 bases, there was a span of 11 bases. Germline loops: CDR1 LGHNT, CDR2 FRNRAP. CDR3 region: CASGLGAGWQETQYF. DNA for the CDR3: TGTGCTAGTGGTTTGGGAGCAGGGTGGCAAGAGACCCAGTACTTC.

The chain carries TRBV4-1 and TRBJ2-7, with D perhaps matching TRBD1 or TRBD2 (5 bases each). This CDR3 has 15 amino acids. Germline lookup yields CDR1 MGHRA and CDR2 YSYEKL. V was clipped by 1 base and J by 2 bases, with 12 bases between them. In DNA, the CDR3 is TGCGCCAGCAGCCAAGGGTGGGACGGCACCTACGAGCAGTACTTC. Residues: CASSQGWDGTYEQYF.

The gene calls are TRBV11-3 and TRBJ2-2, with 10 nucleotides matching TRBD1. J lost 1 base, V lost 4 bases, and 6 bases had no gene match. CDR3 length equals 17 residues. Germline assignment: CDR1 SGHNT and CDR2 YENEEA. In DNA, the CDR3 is TGTGCCAGCAGCTCCAGCGGACAGGGGGAGAACACCGGGGAGCTGTTTTTT. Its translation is CASSSSGQGENTGELFF. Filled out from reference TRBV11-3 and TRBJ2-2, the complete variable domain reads EAGVVQSPRYKIIEKKQPVAFWCNPISGHNTLYWYLQNLGQGPELLIRYENEEAVDDSQLPKDRFSAERLKGVDSTLKIQPAELGDSAVYLCASSSSGQGENTGELFFGEGSRLTVL.

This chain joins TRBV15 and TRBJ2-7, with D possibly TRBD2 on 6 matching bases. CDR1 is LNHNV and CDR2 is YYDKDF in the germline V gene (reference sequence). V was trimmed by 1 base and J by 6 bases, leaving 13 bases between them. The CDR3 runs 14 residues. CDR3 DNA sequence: TGTGCCACCAGCAGAGGAGGAACGGGAGTCGAGCAGTACTTC. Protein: CATSRGGTGVEQYF.

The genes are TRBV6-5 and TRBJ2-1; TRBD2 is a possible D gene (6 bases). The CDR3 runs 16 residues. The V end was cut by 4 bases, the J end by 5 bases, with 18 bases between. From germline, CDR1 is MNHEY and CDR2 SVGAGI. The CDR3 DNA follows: TGTGCCAGCAGTTCCACCGGGACTCAACTCGACAATGAGCAGTTCTTC. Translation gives CASSSTGTQLDNEQFF.

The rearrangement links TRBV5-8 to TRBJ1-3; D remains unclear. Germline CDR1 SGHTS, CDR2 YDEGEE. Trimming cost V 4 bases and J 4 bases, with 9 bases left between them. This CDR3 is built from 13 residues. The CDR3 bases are TGTGCCAGCAGCGTCGACGGAGGAAACACCATATATTTT. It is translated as CASSVDGGNTIYF. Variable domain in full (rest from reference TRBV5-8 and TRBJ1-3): EAGVTQSPTHLIKTRGQQATLRCSPISGHTSVYWYQQALGLGLQFLLWYDEGEERNRGNFPPRFSGRQFPNYSSELNVNALELEDSALYLCASSVDGGNTIYFGEGSWLTVV.

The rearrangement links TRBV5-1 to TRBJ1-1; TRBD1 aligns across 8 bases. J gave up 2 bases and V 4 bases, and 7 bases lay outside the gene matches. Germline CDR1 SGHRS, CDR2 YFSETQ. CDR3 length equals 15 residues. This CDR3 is CASSVGDRINTEAFF. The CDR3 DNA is TGCGCCAGCAGCGTCGGGGACAGGATAAACACTGAAGCTTTCTTT.

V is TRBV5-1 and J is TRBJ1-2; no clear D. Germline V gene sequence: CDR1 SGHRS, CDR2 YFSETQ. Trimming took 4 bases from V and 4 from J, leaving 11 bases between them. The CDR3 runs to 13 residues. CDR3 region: CASSAGSVYGYTF. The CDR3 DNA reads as TGCGCCAGCAGCGCAGGTTCCGTCTATGGCTACACCTTC.

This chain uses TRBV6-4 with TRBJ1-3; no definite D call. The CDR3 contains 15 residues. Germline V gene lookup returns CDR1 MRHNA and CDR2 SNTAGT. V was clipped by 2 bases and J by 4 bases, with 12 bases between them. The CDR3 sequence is CASSDAWRRGNTIYF. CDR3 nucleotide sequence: TGTGCCAGCAGTGACGCCTGGCGGCGCGGAAACACCATATATTTT.

The CDR3 bases are TGTGCCAGCAGCAAAATCTCCTACGAGCAGTACTTC. This codes for CASSKISYEQYF. This chain connects TRBV21-1 to TRBJ2-7. TRBV21-1 is marked as a pseudogene. This CDR3 is built from 12 residues.

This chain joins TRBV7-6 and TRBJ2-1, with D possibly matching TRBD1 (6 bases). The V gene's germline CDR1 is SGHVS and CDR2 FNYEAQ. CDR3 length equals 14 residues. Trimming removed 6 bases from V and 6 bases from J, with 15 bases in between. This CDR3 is CASSLWGQGNEQFF. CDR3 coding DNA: TGTGCCAGCAGTCTTTGGGGGCAGGGCAATGAGCAGTTCTTC.

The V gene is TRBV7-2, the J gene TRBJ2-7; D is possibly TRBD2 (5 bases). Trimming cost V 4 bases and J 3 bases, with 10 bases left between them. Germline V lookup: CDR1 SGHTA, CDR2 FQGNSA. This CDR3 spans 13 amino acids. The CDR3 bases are TGTGCCAGCAGCTCCGGCGGGCTCTACGAGCAGTACTTC. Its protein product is CASSSGGLYEQYF.

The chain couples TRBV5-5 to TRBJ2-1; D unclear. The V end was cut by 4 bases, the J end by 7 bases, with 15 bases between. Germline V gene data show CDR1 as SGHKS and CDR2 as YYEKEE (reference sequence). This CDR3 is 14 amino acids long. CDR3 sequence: CASSLRAVSNEQFF. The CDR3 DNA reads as TGTGCCAGCAGCCTTCGCGCAGTCTCAAATGAGCAGTTCTTC.

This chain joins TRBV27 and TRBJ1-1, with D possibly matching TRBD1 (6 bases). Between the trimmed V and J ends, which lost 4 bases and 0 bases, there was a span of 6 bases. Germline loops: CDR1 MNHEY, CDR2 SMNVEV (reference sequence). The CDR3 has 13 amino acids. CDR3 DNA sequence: TGTGCCAGCAGTTGGACAGTGAACACTGAAGCTTTCTTT. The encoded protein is CASSWTVNTEAFF.

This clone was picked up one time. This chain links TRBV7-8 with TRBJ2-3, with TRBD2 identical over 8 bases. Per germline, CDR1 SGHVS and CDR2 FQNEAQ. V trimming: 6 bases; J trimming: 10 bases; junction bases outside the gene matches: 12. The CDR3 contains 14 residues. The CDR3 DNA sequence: TGTGCCAGCAGTCGCCCAGCGGGGGCCCTCTCGCAGTATTTT. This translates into CASSRPAGALSQYF.

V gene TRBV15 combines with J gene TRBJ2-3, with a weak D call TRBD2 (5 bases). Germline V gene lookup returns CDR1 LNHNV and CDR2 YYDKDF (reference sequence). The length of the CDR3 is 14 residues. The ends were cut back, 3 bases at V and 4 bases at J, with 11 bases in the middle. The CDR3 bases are TGTGCCACCAGCAGGGAATTAGCGCCAGATACGCAGTATTTT. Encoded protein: CATSRELAPDTQYF.

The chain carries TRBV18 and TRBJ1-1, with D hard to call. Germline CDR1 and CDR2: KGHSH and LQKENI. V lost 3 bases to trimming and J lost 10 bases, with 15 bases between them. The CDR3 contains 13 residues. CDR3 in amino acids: CASSPLWEDLAFF. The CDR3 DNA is TGTGCCAGCTCACCGTTATGGGAGGATCTAGCTTTCTTT.

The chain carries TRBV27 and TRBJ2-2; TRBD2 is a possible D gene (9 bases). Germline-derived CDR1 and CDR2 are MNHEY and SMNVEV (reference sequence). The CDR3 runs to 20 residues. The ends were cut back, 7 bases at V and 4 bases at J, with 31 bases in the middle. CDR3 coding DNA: TGTGCCAGCACCCCAGGGGGCGGGGGGGCCGACATTTTGGGCACCGGGGAGCTGTTTTTT. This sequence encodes CASTPGGGGADILGTGELFF.

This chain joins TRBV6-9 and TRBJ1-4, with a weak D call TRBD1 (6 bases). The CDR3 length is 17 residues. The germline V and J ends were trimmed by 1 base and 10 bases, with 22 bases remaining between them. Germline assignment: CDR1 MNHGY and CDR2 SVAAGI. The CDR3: CASSYWTEGLGLRKLFF. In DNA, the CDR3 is TGTGCCAGCAGTTATTGGACAGAGGGCTTAGGTTTAAGAAAACTGTTTTTT.

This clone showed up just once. CDR3: CASSQMVSGNQPQHF. DNA for the CDR3: TGCGCCAGCAGCCAGATGGTTAGTGGCAATCAGCCCCAGCATTTT. The chain links TRBV4-1 to TRBJ1-5; D gene uncertain. The CDR3 is 15 residues long. Trimming took 3 bases from V and 2 from J, leaving 11 bases between them. The germline gives CDR1 MGHRA, CDR2 YSYEKL.

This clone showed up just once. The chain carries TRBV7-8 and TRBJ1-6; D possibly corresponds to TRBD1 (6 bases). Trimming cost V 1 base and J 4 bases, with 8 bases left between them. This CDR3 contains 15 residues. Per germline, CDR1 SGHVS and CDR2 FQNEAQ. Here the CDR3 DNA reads TGTGCCAGCAGCTTAGAGGGGGGATATAATTCACCCCTCCACTTT. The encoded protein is CASSLEGGYNSPLHF.

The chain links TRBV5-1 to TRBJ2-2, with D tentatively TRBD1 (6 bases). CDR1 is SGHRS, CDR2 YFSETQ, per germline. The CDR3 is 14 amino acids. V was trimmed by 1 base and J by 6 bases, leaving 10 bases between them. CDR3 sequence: CASSLKAGAGELFF. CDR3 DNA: TGCGCCAGCAGCTTGAAAGCAGGGGCCGGGGAGCTGTTTTTT.

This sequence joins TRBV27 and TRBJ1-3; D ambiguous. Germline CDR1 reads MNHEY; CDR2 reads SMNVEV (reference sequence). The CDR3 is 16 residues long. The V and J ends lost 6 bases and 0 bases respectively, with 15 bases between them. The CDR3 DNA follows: TGTGCCAGCAGGGGCCTTGGACTGACCTCTGGAAACACCATATATTTT. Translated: CASRGLGLTSGNTIYF.

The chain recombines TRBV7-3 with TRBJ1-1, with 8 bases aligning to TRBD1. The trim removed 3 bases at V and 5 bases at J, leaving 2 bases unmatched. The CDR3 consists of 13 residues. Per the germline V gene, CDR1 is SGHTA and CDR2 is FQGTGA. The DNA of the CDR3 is TGTGCCAGCAGCTTCCAGGGGGCAACTGAAGCTTTCTTT. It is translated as CASSFQGATEAFF.

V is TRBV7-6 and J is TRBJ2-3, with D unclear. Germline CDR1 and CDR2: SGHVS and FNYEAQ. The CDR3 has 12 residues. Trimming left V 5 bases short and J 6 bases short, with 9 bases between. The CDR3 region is CASSPGPDTQYF. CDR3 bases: TGTGCCAGCAGCCCGGGCCCGGATACGCAGTATTTT.

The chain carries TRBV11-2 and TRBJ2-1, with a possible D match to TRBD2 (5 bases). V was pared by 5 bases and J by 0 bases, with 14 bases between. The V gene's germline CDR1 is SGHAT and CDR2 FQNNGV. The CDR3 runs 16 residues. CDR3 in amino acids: CASSALGGSSYNEQFF. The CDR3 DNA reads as TGTGCCAGCAGCGCACTAGGCGGAAGCTCCTACAATGAGCAGTTCTTC.

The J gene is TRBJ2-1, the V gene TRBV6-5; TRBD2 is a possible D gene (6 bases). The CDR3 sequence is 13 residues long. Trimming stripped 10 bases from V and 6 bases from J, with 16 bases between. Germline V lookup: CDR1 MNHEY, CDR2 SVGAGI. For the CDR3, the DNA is TGTGCCACTGCCGGCGCGGGGATCAATGAGCAGTTCTTC. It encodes CATAGAGINEQFF.

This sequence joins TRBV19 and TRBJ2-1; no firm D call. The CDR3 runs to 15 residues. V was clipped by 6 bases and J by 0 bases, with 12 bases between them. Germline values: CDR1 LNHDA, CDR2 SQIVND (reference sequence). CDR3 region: CASSPTWSSYNEQFF. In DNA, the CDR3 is TGTGCCAGTAGCCCGACTTGGAGCTCCTACAATGAGCAGTTCTTC. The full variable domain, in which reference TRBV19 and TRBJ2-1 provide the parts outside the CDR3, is DGGITQSPKYLFRKEGQNVTLSCEQNLNHDAMYWYRQDPGQGLRLIYYSQIVNDFQKGDIAEGYSVSREKKESFPLTVTSAQKNPTAFYLCASSPTWSSYNEQFFGPGTRLTVL.

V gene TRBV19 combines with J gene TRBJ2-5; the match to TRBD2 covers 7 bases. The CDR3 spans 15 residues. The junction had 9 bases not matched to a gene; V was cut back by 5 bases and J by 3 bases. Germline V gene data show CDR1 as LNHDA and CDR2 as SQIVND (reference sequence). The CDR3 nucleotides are TGTGCCAGTAGTCTCGGCGGGAGAAGGGAAGAGACCCAGTACTTC. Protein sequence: CASSLGGRREETQYF.

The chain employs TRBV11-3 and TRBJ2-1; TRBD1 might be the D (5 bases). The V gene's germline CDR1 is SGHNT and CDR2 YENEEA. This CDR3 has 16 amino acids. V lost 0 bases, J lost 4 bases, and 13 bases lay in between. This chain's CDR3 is CASSLESGKSYNEQFF. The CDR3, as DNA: TGTGCCAGCAGCTTAGAATCAGGGAAGTCATACAATGAGCAGTTCTTC.